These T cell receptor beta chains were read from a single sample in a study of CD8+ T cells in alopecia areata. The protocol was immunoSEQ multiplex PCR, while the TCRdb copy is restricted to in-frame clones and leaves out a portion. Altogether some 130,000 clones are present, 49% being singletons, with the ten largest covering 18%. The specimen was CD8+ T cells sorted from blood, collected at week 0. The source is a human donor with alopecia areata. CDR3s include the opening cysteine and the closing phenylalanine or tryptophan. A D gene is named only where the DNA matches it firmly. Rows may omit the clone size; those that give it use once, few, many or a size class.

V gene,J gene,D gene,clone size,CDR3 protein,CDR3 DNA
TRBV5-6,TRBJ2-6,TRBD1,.,CASTPGQGPSGANVLTF,TGTGCCAGCACTCCGGGACAGGGTCCCTCTGGGGCCAACGTCCTGACTTTC
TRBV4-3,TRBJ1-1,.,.,CASSPLGGGTEAFF,TGCGCCAGCAGCCCCCTTGGAGGGGGCACTGAAGCTTTCTTT
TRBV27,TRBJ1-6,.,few,CASSFGVNSPLHF,TGTGCCAGCTCCTTCGGGGTTAATTCACCCCTCCACTTT
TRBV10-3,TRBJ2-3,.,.,CAISPSISTDTQYF,TGTGCCATCAGCCCTAGCATTAGCACAGATACGCAGTATTTT
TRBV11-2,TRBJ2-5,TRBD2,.,CASTLAGGGETQYF,TGTGCCAGCACCCTGGCGGGGGGGGGAGAGACCCAGTACTTC
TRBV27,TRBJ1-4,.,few,CASSTLGAEKLFF,TGTGCCAGCAGTACCCTAGGGGCGGAAAAACTGTTTTTT
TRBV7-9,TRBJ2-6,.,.,CASSFDLSGANVLTF,TGTGCCAGCAGCTTCGATCTCTCTGGGGCCAACGTCCTGACTTTC
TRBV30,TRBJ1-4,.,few,CAWSVGQNEKLFF,TGTGCCTGGAGTGTAGGGCAAAATGAAAAACTGTTTTTT
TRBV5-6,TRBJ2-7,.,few,CASSLGSSYEQYF,TGTGCCAGCAGCTTGGGAAGCTCCTACGAGCAGTACTTC
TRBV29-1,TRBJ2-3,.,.,CSVEDFRQPSTDTQYF,TGCAGCGTTGAAGATTTTCGACAGCCAAGCACAGATACGCAGTATTTT
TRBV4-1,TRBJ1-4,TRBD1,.,CASSQGTGAEKLFF,TGCGCCAGCAGCCAAGGGACAGGGGCTGAAAAACTGTTTTTT
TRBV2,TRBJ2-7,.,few,CASSVMGGRSEQYF,TGTGCCAGCAGTGTCATGGGAGGCAGGTCCGAGCAGTACTTC
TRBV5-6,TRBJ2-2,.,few,CASSTWDGSNTGELFF,TGTGCCAGCAGCACATGGGACGGATCGAACACCGGGGAGCTGTTTTTT
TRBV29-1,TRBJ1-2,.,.,CSVAGNGYTF,TGCAGCGTTGCAGGGAATGGCTACACCTTC
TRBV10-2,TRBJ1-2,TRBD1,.,CASSDNRGLGGYTF,TGCGCCAGCAGTGATAACAGGGGGCTTGGTGGCTACACCTTC
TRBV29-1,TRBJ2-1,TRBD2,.,CSVVLAEYNEQFF,TGCAGCGTTGTACTAGCGGAATACAATGAGCAGTTCTTC
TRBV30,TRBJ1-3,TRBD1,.,CAWRDRGQFSSGNTIYF,TGTGCCTGGAGGGACAGGGGACAATTTTCCTCTGGAAACACCATATATTTT
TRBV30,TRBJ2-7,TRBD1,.,CAWSVPRDRLYEQYF,TGTGCCTGGAGTGTCCCCCGGGACAGGCTGTACGAGCAGTACTTC
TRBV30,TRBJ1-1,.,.,CAWSVGFTEAFF,TGTGCCTGGAGCGTCGGGTTCACTGAAGCTTTCTTT
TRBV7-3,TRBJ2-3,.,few,CASSSSADTQYF,TGTGCCAGCAGCTCCTCCGCCGATACGCAGTATTTT
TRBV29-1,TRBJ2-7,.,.,CSVADATYEQYF,TGCAGCGTTGCTGACGCAACCTACGAGCAGTACTTC